The 6 T cell receptor beta chains listed next were all sequenced from one sample in a study of shared clonotypes between healthy human individuals. Libraries were prepared by immunoSEQ multiplex PCR; TCRdb keeps only in-frame clonotypes and omits some of them. The data contain about 2 million clones, 85% to 95% of them seen just once; the ten biggest clones take up 0.1% to 0.15%. Sequencing was done on a sample of naive CD4+ T cells sorted from blood. Subset of the sample: CD45RA+ positively selected. The receptors here all came from a man younger than 35 in good health.

Here the CDR3 reads CASSDRVTAGTIDDNEQFF. The CDR3 DNA follows: TGTGCCAGCAGTGACAGGGTCACCGCGGGGACAATTGATGACAATGAGCAGTTCTTC. V usage is TRBV6-1 and J usage is TRBJ2-1; either TRBD1 or TRBD2 may supply D (6 bases each). V dropped 3 bases and J dropped 5 bases, with 26 bases sitting between them. Germline-derived CDR1 and CDR2 are MNHNS and SASEGT. The CDR3 loop spans 19 amino acids.

This sequence joins TRBV19 and TRBJ1-5; D possibly corresponds to TRBD1 (6 bases). The CDR3 has 20 residues. Between the trimmed V and J ends, which lost 3 bases and 5 bases, there was a span of 29 bases. Germline V gene sequence: CDR1 LNHDA, CDR2 SQIVND (reference sequence). As DNA, the CDR3 is TGTGCCAGTAGTATTATAGGAAACAGGGCCAAACCAACGGGGGATCAGCCCCAGCATTTT. Encoded protein: CASSIIGNRAKPTGDQPQHF.

The chain carries TRBV14 and TRBJ1-2; D is possibly TRBD1 (6 bases). Germline values: CDR1 SGHDN, CDR2 FVKESK. The CDR3 spans 14 residues. Trimming cost V 0 bases and J 5 bases, with 10 bases left between them. The DNA for the CDR3 is TGTGCCAGCAGCCAAGAACCAGGGGTATATGGCTACACCTTC. Protein sequence: CASSQEPGVYGYTF.

The rearrangement uses TRBV7-2 and TRBJ2-7, with 9 bases lining up with TRBD1. This CDR3 has 15 residues. The junction had 5 bases not matched to a gene; V was cut back by 2 bases and J by 3 bases. Germline-derived CDR1 and CDR2 are SGHTA and FQGNSA. The CDR3 sequence: CASSLRTGAFYEQYF. The CDR3 nucleotides read TGTGCCAGCAGCTTACGGACAGGGGCGTTCTACGAGCAGTACTTC.

The V call is TRBV9, the J call TRBJ1-6; D possibly corresponds to TRBD1 (5 bases). Per the germline V gene, CDR1 is SGDLS and CDR2 is YYNGEE. CDR3 length equals 16 residues. Between the trimmed V and J ends, which lost 2 bases and 7 bases, there was a span of 16 bases. Written as DNA, the CDR3 is TGTGCCAGCAGCGTCGCTCCGGGACTAAACAATTCACCCCTCCACTTT. Translated, it gives CASSVAPGLNNSPLHF.

This clone was observed once. CDR3 nucleotide sequence: TGTGCCAGTAGTCAGCAAGCAGCTAACTATGGCTACACCTTC. Protein product: CASSQQAANYGYTF. The chain couples TRBV19 to TRBJ1-2, with D hard to call. CDR3 size: 14 residues. V gave up 5 bases and J gave up 0 bases, with 10 bases separating them. Germline V CDR1 and CDR2: LNHDA, SQIVND (reference sequence).